These 14 T cell receptor beta chains were all obtained from the same sample, sequenced in a study of blood T cell repertoires in COVID-19. Clones were sequenced by immunoSEQ multiplex PCR, and TCRdb holds only the in-frame ones, with some missing. The top ten clones hold 9.5% to 15% of a sample with about 220,000 clones, approximately 80% of them seen once. The sequenced sample consisted of peripheral blood. These receptors were collected from a human donor in a cohort sampled during active COVID-19.

The rearrangement links TRBV4-1 to TRBJ1-4; 8 bases align to TRBD1. V lost 0 bases to trimming and J lost 5 bases; unmatched junction nucleotides: 5. Per the germline V gene, CDR1 is MGHRA and CDR2 is YSYEKL. The CDR3 is 16 residues long. The CDR3 here is CASSQEGQGANEKLFF. The CDR3, as DNA: TGCGCCAGCAGCCAAGAGGGTCAGGGGGCGAATGAAAAACTGTTTTTT.

The rearrangement links TRBV7-8 to TRBJ1-1; no reliable D call. This CDR3 region has 15 residues. Germline V gene lookup returns CDR1 SGHVS and CDR2 FQNEAQ. V dropped 3 bases and J dropped 3 bases, with 14 bases sitting between them. CDR3 nucleotide sequence: TGTGCCAGCAGCTTTAGGGAGCGGCAGTACACTGAAGCTTTCTTT. It specifies CASSFRERQYTEAFF.

The V call is TRBV7-9, the J call TRBJ2-6, with D possibly matching TRBD1 (5 bases). The CDR3 covers 17 residues. Germline values: CDR1 SEHNR, CDR2 FQNEAQ (reference sequence). Between the trimmed V and J ends, which lost 5 bases and 0 bases, there was a span of 14 bases. CDR3 in amino acids: CASSASLGLSGANVLTF. The CDR3 coding sequence is TGTGCCAGCAGCGCAAGCCTGGGGCTCTCTGGGGCCAACGTCCTGACTTTC.

This clone came up a few times. The chain recombines TRBV5-4 with TRBJ2-5, with unresolved D. V was cut by 5 bases and J by 7 bases, with 18 bases left in between. Per the germline V gene, CDR1 is SGHNT and CDR2 is YYREEE (reference sequence). CDR3 length: 14 residues. The CDR3 spells CASSTGPGRGTQYF. The DNA of the CDR3 is TGTGCCAGCAGTACCGGCCCTGGCCGCGGGACCCAGTACTTC.

This clone was picked up a small number of times. V gene TRBV7-6 combines with J gene TRBJ1-1; 11 bases line up with TRBD1. The CDR3 has 15 amino acids. Germline V CDR1 and CDR2: SGHVS, FNYEAQ. Germline trimming cut 3 bases from V and 4 bases from J; bases unmatched to any gene: 4. The CDR3 DNA sequence: TGTGCCAGCAGCTTTGGGACAGGGGGTATCACTGAAGCTTTCTTT. This codes for CASSFGTGGITEAFF.

This clone came up once. This chain links TRBV18 with TRBJ2-5; 10 positions agree with TRBD1. V lost 4 bases, J lost 3 bases, and 5 bases stayed unmatched. This CDR3 region has 15 residues. CDR1 and CDR2 from the germline V gene are KGHSH and LQKENI. In DNA form, the CDR3 reads TGTGCCAGCTCACTGGGACAGGGGTTAGAAGAGACCCAGTACTTC. Protein sequence: CASSLGQGLEETQYF.

The chain combines TRBV27 with TRBJ1-1, with unresolved D. V was shortened by 3 bases and J by 4 bases, with 12 bases between the two germline ends. CDR3 size: 14 residues. Germline V gene sequence: CDR1 MNHEY, CDR2 SMNVEV (reference sequence). CDR3 sequence reads: CASSLRGLATEAFF. CDR3 DNA: TGTGCCAGCAGTTTGCGGGGTTTGGCCACTGAAGCTTTCTTT.

This clone showed up just a few times. V gene TRBV3-1 (or the pseudogene TRBV3-2) combines with J gene TRBJ1-1; 9 nucleotides line up with TRBD1. Germline loops: CDR1 LGHDT, CDR2 YNNKEL (reference sequence). CDR3 length: 15 amino acids. Trimming removed 5 bases from V and 7 bases from J; junction bases left unmatched: 11. CDR3 in amino acids: CASSATQGAPGEAFF. The CDR3, as DNA: TGTGCCAGCAGCGCAACACAGGGGGCGCCGGGTGAAGCTTTCTTT.

This chain joins TRBV24-1 and TRBJ2-2; 8 positions match TRBD1. The CDR3 is 15 residues long. The germline gives CDR1 KGHDR, CDR2 SFDVKD. V lost 3 bases and J lost 7; bases outside the gene matches: 6. This chain's CDR3 is CATSDVQGASGELFF. For the CDR3, the DNA is TGTGCCACCAGTGATGTGCAGGGGGCCAGCGGGGAGCTGTTTTTT.

V is TRBV6-2 or TRBV6-3 and J is TRBJ1-6; D uncertain. Trimming left V 2 bases short and J 6 bases short, with 14 bases between. Germline V CDR1 and CDR2: MNHEY, SVGEGT. CDR3 length: 16 residues. The CDR3 bases are TGTGCCAGCAGTTACGGGTACGCAGGAGGTAATTCACCCCTCCACTTT. Translated: CASSYGYAGGNSPLHF.

This chain joins TRBV3-1 (or the pseudogene TRBV3-2) and TRBJ2-2; TRBD2 agrees at 16 bases. Trimming cost V 4 bases and J 6 bases; bases outside gene matches: 8. CDR3 size: 18 residues. The germline V gene encodes CDR1 LGHDT and CDR2 YNNKEL (reference sequence). Written as DNA, the CDR3 is TGTGCCAGCAGCCCCGGGACTAGCGGGAGGGGAGACCCCGGGGAGCTGTTTTTT. It specifies CASSPGTSGRGDPGELFF.

CDR3 amino acids: CASSMGGYGNQPQHF. CDR3 sequence (DNA): TGTGCCAGTAGTATGGGGGGATACGGCAATCAGCCCCAGCATTTT. This chain links TRBV19 with TRBJ1-5, with D perhaps TRBD1 (5 bases). V was pared by 3 bases and J by 2 bases, with 11 bases between. Germline V gene lookup returns CDR1 LNHDA and CDR2 SQIVND (reference sequence). There are 15 residues in the CDR3.

The genes are TRBV18 and TRBJ1-5; D is possibly TRBD1 (6 bases). The CDR3 runs 13 residues. Germline CDR1 KGHSH, CDR2 LQKENI. V was trimmed by 5 bases and J by 7 bases, leaving 12 bases between them. The CDR3 is CASSFQGNQPQHF. DNA of the CDR3: TGTGCCAGCTCATTCCAGGGGAACCAGCCCCAGCATTTT.

The V call is TRBV13, the J call TRBJ1-4; D is unclear. This CDR3 has 14 residues. V lost 2 bases and J lost 4, with 8 bases in between. Germline values: CDR1 PRHDT, CDR2 FYEKMQ (reference sequence). CDR3 residues: CASSLNAGNEKLFF. The CDR3 bases are TGTGCCAGCAGCTTAAATGCGGGTAATGAAAAACTGTTTTTT.